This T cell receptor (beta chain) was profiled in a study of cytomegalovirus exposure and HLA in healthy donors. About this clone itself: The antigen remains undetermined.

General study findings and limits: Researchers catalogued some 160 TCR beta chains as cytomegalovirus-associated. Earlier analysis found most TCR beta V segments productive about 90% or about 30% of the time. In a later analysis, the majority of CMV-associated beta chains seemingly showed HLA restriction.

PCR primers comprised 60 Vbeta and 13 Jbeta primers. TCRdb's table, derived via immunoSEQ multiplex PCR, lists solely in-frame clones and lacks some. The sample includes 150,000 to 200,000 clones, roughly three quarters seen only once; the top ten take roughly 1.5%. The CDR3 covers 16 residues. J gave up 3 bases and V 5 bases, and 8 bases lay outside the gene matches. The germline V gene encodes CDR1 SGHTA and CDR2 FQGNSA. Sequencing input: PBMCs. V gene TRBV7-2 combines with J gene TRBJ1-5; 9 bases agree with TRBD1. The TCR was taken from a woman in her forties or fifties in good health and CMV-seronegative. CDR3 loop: CASSRRTGDFNQPQHF. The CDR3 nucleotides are TGTGCCAGCAGCCGCCGGACAGGGGACTTCAATCAGCCCCAGCATTTT.